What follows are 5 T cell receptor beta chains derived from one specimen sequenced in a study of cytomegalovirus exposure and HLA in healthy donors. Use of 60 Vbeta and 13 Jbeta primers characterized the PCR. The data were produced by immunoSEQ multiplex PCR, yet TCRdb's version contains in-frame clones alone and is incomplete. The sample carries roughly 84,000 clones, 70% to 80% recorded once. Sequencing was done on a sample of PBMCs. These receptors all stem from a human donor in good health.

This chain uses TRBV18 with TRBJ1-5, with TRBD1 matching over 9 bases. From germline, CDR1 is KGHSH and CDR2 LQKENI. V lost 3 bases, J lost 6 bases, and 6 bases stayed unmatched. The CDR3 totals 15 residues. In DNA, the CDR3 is TGTGCCAGCTCACCTTACGACAGGGGGAGTCAGCCCCAGCATTTT. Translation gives CASSPYDRGSQPQHF.

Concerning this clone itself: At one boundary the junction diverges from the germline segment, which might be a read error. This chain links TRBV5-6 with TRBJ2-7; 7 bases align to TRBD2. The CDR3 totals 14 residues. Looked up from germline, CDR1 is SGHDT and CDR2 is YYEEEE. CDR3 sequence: CASSRGTIDATLSF. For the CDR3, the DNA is TGTGCCAGCAGCCGGGGGACTATCGACGCCACCCTTTCCTTC.

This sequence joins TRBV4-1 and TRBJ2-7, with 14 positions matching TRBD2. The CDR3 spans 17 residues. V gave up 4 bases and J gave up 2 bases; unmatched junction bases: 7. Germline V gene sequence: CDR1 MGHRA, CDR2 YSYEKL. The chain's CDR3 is CASSPAGTSGGTYEQYF. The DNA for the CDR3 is TGCGCCAGCAGCCCGGCGGGGACTAGCGGGGGTACCTACGAGCAGTACTTC.

CDR3 protein: CASSPSGGGQETQYF. The CDR3 DNA is TGTGCCAGCAGTCCTAGCGGGGGGGGCCAAGAGACCCAGTACTTC. J is TRBJ2-5 and V is TRBV7-7; 12 nucleotides align to TRBD2. Trimming at V came to 6 bases and at J to 1 base, leaving 3 bases not matched to a gene. CDR3 length: 15 residues. The germline V gene encodes CDR1 SSHAT and CDR2 FNYEAQ (reference sequence).

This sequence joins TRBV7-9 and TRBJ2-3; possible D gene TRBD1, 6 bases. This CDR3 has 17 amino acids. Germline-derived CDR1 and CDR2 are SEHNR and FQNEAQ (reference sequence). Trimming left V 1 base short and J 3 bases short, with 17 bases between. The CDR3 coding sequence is TGTGCCAGCAGCTTAGAAGGGGCTGGGGGCATGACAGATACGCAGTATTTT. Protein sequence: CASSLEGAGGMTDTQYF.